The count of the clone carrying this T cell receptor beta chain is one. This sample was taken from a study of OX40 agonist ivuxolimab in advanced cancers. Method: immunoSEQ multiplex PCR; TCRdb's copy keeps in-frame clones and lacks some. Of more than 45,000 clones in the sample, about 89% were seen once. Blood draws occurred at baseline, cycle 4 day 1, and cycle 7 day 1. Trimming pared 4 bases from V and 4 bases from J, leaving 6 bases between. Per the germline V gene, CDR1 is SGHDT and CDR2 is YYEEEE. The CDR3 is 11 amino acids. The chain has TRBV5-6 and TRBJ2-7; D uncertain. The TCR originated in an adult with an advanced solid tumor such as melanoma, head and neck, liver or kidney cancer. The sample consisted of CD4+ or CD8+ T cells sorted from blood, taken in a trial of the OX40 agonist ivuxolimab. CDR3 amino acids: CASSVEYEQYF. The CDR3 DNA sequence: TGTGCCAGCAGCGTTGAGTACGAGCAGTACTTC.